The rows below give T cell receptor beta chains drawn from one sample of a study of blood T cell repertoires in COVID-19. Produced via immunoSEQ multiplex PCR; TCRdb's table is partial and in-frame only. The sample records 95,000 or so clones, 79% being singletons. Specimen: peripheral blood. The receptors come from an elderly woman with active or convalescent COVID-19. Each CDR3 is given with its conserved first and last residue. The D gene is left open where the match is weak. Clone size is not always given. Where it is, it says once, few, many or a class for expanded clones.

D gene: .; V gene: TRBV7-9; J gene: TRBJ1-2; clone size: .; CDR3 protein: CASSRGGTAYGYTF; CDR3 DNA: TGTGCCAGCAGCCGAGGGGGTACGGCCTATGGCTACACCTTC
D gene: .; V gene: TRBV29-1; J gene: TRBJ2-7; clone size: .; CDR3 protein: CSVSQGIPYEQYF; CDR3 DNA: TGCAGCGTAAGTCAGGGAATCCCCTACGAGCAGTACTTC
D gene: TRBD1; V gene: TRBV5-6; J gene: TRBJ1-2; clone size: .; CDR3 protein: CASSWNDRGYGYTF; CDR3 DNA: TGTGCCAGCAGCTGGAATGACAGGGGATATGGCTACACCTTC
D gene: TRBD1; V gene: TRBV7-9; J gene: TRBJ2-7; clone size: .; CDR3 protein: CASSTGTGRNYEQYF; CDR3 DNA: TGTGCCAGCAGCACCGGGACAGGGAGAAACTACGAGCAGTACTTC
D gene: .; V gene: TRBV6-1; J gene: TRBJ2-5; clone size: .; CDR3 protein: CASSEIWTAAQETQYF; CDR3 DNA: TGTGCCAGCAGTGAAATCTGGACAGCCGCTCAAGAGACCCAGTACTTC
D gene: .; V gene: TRBV5-4; J gene: TRBJ2-5; clone size: once; CDR3 protein: CASSLGGALQETQYF; CDR3 DNA: TGTGCCAGCAGCTTAGGAGGGGCGCTCCAAGAGACCCAGTACTTC
D gene: .; V gene: TRBV27; J gene: TRBJ1-1; clone size: .; CDR3 protein: CASRARANTEAFF; CDR3 DNA: TGTGCCAGCAGGGCCAGGGCGAACACTGAAGCTTTCTTT
D gene: .; V gene: TRBV9; J gene: TRBJ2-1; clone size: few; CDR3 protein: CASSVGGTQYNEQFF; CDR3 DNA: TGTGCCAGCAGCGTTGGCGGGACCCAGTACAATGAGCAGTTCTTC
D gene: .; V gene: TRBV7-2; J gene: TRBJ2-3; clone size: .; CDR3 protein: CASSLSSGVGGADTQYF; CDR3 DNA: TGTGCCAGCAGCCTCTCTTCGGGAGTGGGCGGAGCAGATACGCAGTATTTT
D gene: .; V gene: TRBV29-1; J gene: TRBJ2-3; clone size: once; CDR3 protein: CSVVRRGADTQYF; CDR3 DNA: TGCAGCGTTGTGCGGCGGGGAGCAGATACGCAGTATTTT
D gene: TRBD1; V gene: TRBV6-6; J gene: TRBJ2-2; clone size: .; CDR3 protein: CASSDRGLAGELFF; CDR3 DNA: TGTGCCAGCAGTGACAGGGGGCTGGCCGGGGAGCTGTTTTTT
D gene: TRBD2; V gene: TRBV5-1; J gene: TRBJ2-7; clone size: .; CDR3 protein: CASSLSLAVSYEQYF; CDR3 DNA: TGCGCCAGCAGCTTGAGTCTAGCGGTGTCCTACGAGCAGTACTTC
D gene: TRBD1; V gene: TRBV6-6; J gene: TRBJ1-5; clone size: .; CDR3 protein: CASSPGQGTYSNQPQHF; CDR3 DNA: TGTGCCAGCAGTCCCGGACAGGGTACCTATAGCAATCAGCCCCAGCATTTT
D gene: .; V gene: TRBV24-1; J gene: TRBJ2-3; clone size: .; CDR3 protein: CATSGFSGDTQYF; CDR3 DNA: TGTGCCACCAGTGGGTTTTCAGGAGATACGCAGTATTTT
D gene: .; V gene: TRBV7-2; J gene: TRBJ2-1; clone size: .; CDR3 protein: CASSPTRGLRTGYNEQFF; CDR3 DNA: TGTGCCAGCAGCCCCACCCGTGGACTCAGGACGGGGTACAATGAGCAGTTCTTC
D gene: .; V gene: TRBV19; J gene: TRBJ2-1; clone size: few; CDR3 protein: CASSPDSSSHQFF; CDR3 DNA: TGTGCCAGTAGTCCGGACAGCTCCTCCCATCAGTTCTTC
D gene: .; V gene: TRBV6-6; J gene: TRBJ2-5; clone size: .; CDR3 protein: CASSDSAETQYF; CDR3 DNA: TGTGCCAGCAGTGACAGTGCGGAGACCCAGTACTTC
D gene: .; V gene: TRBV15; J gene: TRBJ2-7; clone size: .; CDR3 protein: CATSRAVGIDGGEQYF; CDR3 DNA: TGTGCCACCAGCAGAGCTGTGGGGATCGACGGAGGTGAGCAGTACTTC
D gene: TRBD2; V gene: TRBV10-3; J gene: TRBJ2-1; clone size: .; CDR3 protein: CAARTSGVNEQFF; CDR3 DNA: TGTGCCGCTCGGACTAGCGGGGTGAATGAGCAGTTCTTC
D gene: .; V gene: TRBV5-4; J gene: TRBJ2-7; clone size: .; CDR3 protein: CASSLTGDSYEQYF; CDR3 DNA: TGTGCCAGCAGCTTAACGGGGGACAGCTACGAGCAGTACTTC
D gene: .; V gene: TRBV7-9; J gene: TRBJ2-1; clone size: .; CDR3 protein: CASSFFSLSSYNEQFF; CDR3 DNA: TGTGCCAGCAGCTTTTTTAGCTTGAGCTCCTACAATGAGCAGTTCTTC
D gene: .; V gene: TRBV5-1; J gene: TRBJ1-4; clone size: .; CDR3 protein: CASSLSNEKLFF; CDR3 DNA: TGCGCCAGCAGCTTGTCGAATGAAAAACTGTTTTTT
D gene: TRBD1; V gene: TRBV19; J gene: TRBJ1-2; clone size: few; CDR3 protein: CAPSEADRVAGYTF; CDR3 DNA: TGTGCCCCTAGCGAGGCGGACAGGGTCGCTGGCTACACCTTC
D gene: TRBD2; V gene: TRBV5-4; J gene: TRBJ2-2; clone size: .; CDR3 protein: CASSFNRLALAGELFF; CDR3 DNA: TGTGCCAGCAGCTTTAATAGACTAGCTCTTGCCGGGGAGCTGTTTTTT
D gene: TRBD1; V gene: TRBV2; J gene: TRBJ2-1; clone size: .; CDR3 protein: CASTEADRGVDEQFF; CDR3 DNA: TGTGCCAGCACCGAGGCGGACAGGGGAGTAGATGAGCAGTTCTTC
D gene: .; V gene: TRBV11-1; J gene: TRBJ1-5; clone size: .; CDR3 protein: CASSLSPHEPQHF; CDR3 DNA: TGTGCCAGCAGCTTATCCCCCCATGAGCCCCAGCATTTT
D gene: .; V gene: TRBV6-1; J gene: TRBJ2-5; clone size: few; CDR3 protein: CASSEAPPETQYF; CDR3 DNA: TGTGCCAGCAGTGAGGCCCCCCCAGAGACCCAGTACTTC
D gene: TRBD1; V gene: TRBV5-1; J gene: TRBJ2-3; clone size: .; CDR3 protein: CASSRGTEGGDTQYF; CDR3 DNA: TGCGCCAGCAGCAGGGGGACAGAAGGAGGAGATACGCAGTATTTT
D gene: .; V gene: TRBV5-6; J gene: TRBJ1-4; clone size: .; CDR3 protein: CASRTDSNEKLFF; CDR3 DNA: TGTGCCAGCAGAACAGATTCTAATGAAAAACTGTTTTTT
D gene: TRBD1; V gene: TRBV19; J gene: TRBJ2-6; clone size: few; CDR3 protein: CASSPYGQGDSGANVLTF; CDR3 DNA: TGTGCCAGTAGTCCCTATGGACAGGGAGACTCTGGGGCCAACGTCCTGACTTTC
D gene: TRBD2; V gene: TRBV29-1; J gene: TRBJ2-5; clone size: .; CDR3 protein: CSVEAGGGETQYF; CDR3 DNA: TGCAGCGTTGAGGCGGGAGGAGGGGAGACCCAGTACTTC
D gene: .; V gene: TRBV20-1; J gene: TRBJ2-5; clone size: .; CDR3 protein: CSVAKRETQYF; CDR3 DNA: TGCAGTGTCGCTAAACGAGAGACCCAGTACTTC
D gene: .; V gene: TRBV5-5; J gene: TRBJ2-1; clone size: .; CDR3 protein: CASSAGQLDNEQFF; CDR3 DNA: TGTGCCAGCAGCGCAGGACAGCTAGACAATGAGCAGTTCTTC
D gene: .; V gene: TRBV28; J gene: TRBJ1-5; clone size: few; CDR3 protein: CASKEDNQPQHF; CDR3 DNA: TGTGCCAGCAAGGAGGACAATCAGCCCCAGCATTTT
D gene: .; V gene: TRBV19; J gene: TRBJ2-5; clone size: .; CDR3 protein: CASSRHTAETQYF; CDR3 DNA: TGTGCCAGTAGTAGACATACGGCGGAGACCCAGTACTTC
D gene: TRBD1; V gene: TRBV12-3/TRBV12-4; J gene: TRBJ1-5; clone size: .; CDR3 protein: CASSPRGRPQHF; CDR3 DNA: TGTGCCAGCAGTCCGAGGGGGCGGCCCCAGCATTTT
D gene: .; V gene: TRBV29-1; J gene: TRBJ1-1; clone size: .; CDR3 protein: CSGFGNTEAFF; CDR3 DNA: TGCAGCGGTTTCGGGAACACTGAAGCTTTCTTT
D gene: TRBD2; V gene: TRBV19; J gene: TRBJ2-1; clone size: .; CDR3 protein: CASSVSGSVNEQFF; CDR3 DNA: TGTGCCAGTAGCGTTAGCGGGAGCGTCAATGAGCAGTTCTTC
D gene: TRBD1; V gene: TRBV9; J gene: TRBJ2-7; clone size: .; CDR3 protein: CASSGQGGWYEQYF; CDR3 DNA: TGTGCCAGCAGCGGACAGGGGGGGTGGTACGAGCAGTACTTC
D gene: .; V gene: TRBV5-1; J gene: TRBJ2-7; clone size: .; CDR3 protein: CASSGEGGSWDEQYF; CDR3 DNA: TGCGCCAGCAGCGGTGAGGGGGGGTCCTGGGACGAGCAGTACTTC
D gene: TRBD1; V gene: TRBV2; J gene: TRBJ2-2; clone size: .; CDR3 protein: CASSHPVQGAAGELFF; CDR3 DNA: TGTGCCAGCAGCCACCCGGTACAGGGGGCGGCCGGGGAGCTGTTTTTT
D gene: TRBD2; V gene: TRBV7-2; J gene: TRBJ2-3; clone size: .; CDR3 protein: CASSPLAGTTDTQYF; CDR3 DNA: TGTGCCAGCAGCCCATTAGCGGGAACCACAGATACGCAGTATTTT
D gene: .; V gene: TRBV9; J gene: TRBJ1-1; clone size: .; CDR3 protein: CASSVAGGRATEAFF; CDR3 DNA: TGTGCCAGCAGCGTAGCCGGGGGGAGGGCCACTGAAGCTTTCTTT
D gene: .; V gene: TRBV5-6; J gene: TRBJ2-2; clone size: many; CDR3 protein: CASSSLFSPPGTGELFF; CDR3 DNA: TGTGCCAGCAGCTCGCTCTTCTCGCCTCCGGGGACCGGGGAGCTGTTTTTT